The clone carrying this T cell receptor (beta chain) was counted between two and nine times. Other DNA variants within this sample encode the same CDR3. The V gene lost 6 bases and the J gene lost 1 base, with 9 bases spanning the gap. Germline V lookup: CDR1 KGHSH, CDR2 LQKENI. CDR3 length: 13 amino acids. This sample is drawn from a study of blood T cell repertoires in COVID-19. Turning to the study itself: PBMCs, B-cell-depleted T cells, or T cells were the source of the cDNA or gDNA that made up the material.

Recruitment covered under 25 US areas and drew participants whose ages spanned roughly 18 to 100 years. Each participant's cohort was designated according to participant-reported clinical history. Data came from immunoSEQ multiplex PCR; TCRdb stores just in-frame clones and leaves some out. Of around 420,000 clones listed, over 75% are singletons. The genes are TRBV18 and TRBJ1-1; weak D call: TRBD1 (6 bases). This clonotype was obtained from a woman in her 40s with acute COVID-19. Sequencing was carried out using PBMCs or T cells enriched from blood (not recorded which). Here the CDR3 reads CASSLQGNTEAFF. In DNA, the CDR3 is TGTGCCAGCTCGCTACAGGGGAACACTGAAGCTTTCTTT.